Presented here are 32 T cell receptor beta chains from one specimen sequenced in a study of blood T cell repertoires in COVID-19. Sequenced by immunoSEQ multiplex PCR; TCRdb stores in-frame clones only, minus some. The sample yields 150,000 to 200,000 clones, more than 75% seen once. Sequenced input: peripheral blood. Every receptor here comes from a man in his sixties with COVID-19, enrolled during active disease.

This clone was counted once. The V call is TRBV7-9, the J call TRBJ1-2; possibly TRBD1 for D (6 bases). This CDR3 comprises 12 residues. Germline lookup yields CDR1 SEHNR and CDR2 FQNEAQ (reference sequence). V shed 5 bases and J shed 7 bases, with 11 bases lying between them. CDR3 nucleotides: TGTGCCAGCAGCCTACAGGGCCCTGGCTACACCTTC. Protein: CASSLQGPGYTF.

The chain is built from TRBV23-1 and TRBJ1-5; D remains ambiguous. TRBV23-1 is an ORF for which the function is uncertain. The CDR3 extends over 14 amino acids. Trimming pared 0 bases from V and 5 bases from J, leaving 8 bases between. CDR3 sequence (DNA): TGCGCCAGCAGTCAATCCCCAGCGGATCAGCCCCAGCATTTT. It specifies CASSQSPADQPQHF.

This chain links TRBV6-5 with TRBJ2-7; a weak D match, TRBD1 (6 bases). The V and J ends lost 3 bases and 6 bases respectively, with 15 bases between them. The CDR3 is 14 residues long. In germline, CDR1 is MNHEY, CDR2 SVGAGI. The CDR3, as DNA: TGTGCCAGCAGTTATAAACAGGGTTCGACCGAGCAGTACTTC. This encodes CASSYKQGSTEQYF.

The CDR3 reads CATSREPGLAVNEQFF. Written as DNA, the CDR3 is TGTGCCACCAGCAGAGAGCCGGGACTAGCGGTGAATGAGCAGTTCTTC. This sequence joins TRBV15 and TRBJ2-1; TRBD2 matches at 11 bases. The CDR3 totals 16 residues. Looked up from germline, CDR1 is LNHNV and CDR2 is YYDKDF (reference sequence). Losses at the gene ends were 0 bases for V and 7 bases for J; bases not matched to a gene: 5.

The CDR3 region is CASSPPRGQSDTQYF. The CDR3 coding sequence is TGTGCCAGCTCACCACCAAGGGGGCAGTCAGATACGCAGTATTTT. The chain uses TRBV18 and TRBJ2-3, with 7 bases identical to TRBD1. With V trimmed by 0 bases and J by 4 bases, 4 bases remained unmatched. The CDR3 is 15 residues long. The V gene's germline CDR1 is KGHSH and CDR2 LQKENI.

The chain links TRBV25-1 to TRBJ1-2, with 7 nucleotides matching TRBD1. CDR3 length: 15 residues. The V and J ends lost 1 base and 7 bases, in that order; junction bases with no gene match: 9. Per germline, CDR1 MGHDK and CDR2 SYGVNS. In DNA form, the CDR3 reads TGTGCCAGCAGTGAATCGGGAGGGACAGATTTTGGCTACACCTTC. Encoded protein: CASSESGGTDFGYTF.

The V gene is TRBV29-1, the J gene TRBJ1-1; possible D gene TRBD1, 5 bases. The germline CDR1 and CDR2 sequences are SQVTM and ANQGSEA. The CDR3 extends over 13 amino acids. Trimming shortened V by 6 bases and J by 1 base, and 12 bases separated the two germline ends. The CDR3 coding sequence is TGCAGCGTCAGACAGCAATCGAACACTGAAGCTTTCTTT. Encoded protein: CSVRQQSNTEAFF.

This clone was recorded only once. V usage is TRBV2 and J usage is TRBJ1-5, with D possibly being TRBD1 (6 bases). The CDR3 runs to 14 residues. The germline V gene encodes CDR1 SNHLY and CDR2 FYNNEI. Deletions cut 3 bases from V and 7 bases from J, with 13 bases between. The CDR3 sequence is CASSDQGTGQPQHF. The CDR3 DNA is TGTGCCAGCAGTGACCAGGGGACGGGACAGCCCCAGCATTTT. Combining the CDR3 with reference TRBV2 and TRBJ1-5 gives the whole variable domain EPEVTQTPSHQVTQMGQEVILRCVPISNHLYFYWYRQILGQKVEFLVSFYNNEISEKSEIFDDQFSVERPDGSNFTLKIRSTKLEDSAMYFCASSDQGTGQPQHFGDGTRLSIL.

The J gene is TRBJ1-4, the V gene TRBV5-1, with D unresolved. The CDR3 contains 14 residues. V lost 4 bases to trimming and J lost 3 bases, with 10 bases between them. Germline V gene data show CDR1 as SGHRS and CDR2 as YFSETQ. DNA for the CDR3: TGCGCCAGCAGCCCGGGAGAAGCTAATGAAAAACTGTTTTTT. Translation gives CASSPGEANEKLFF.

This rearrangement joins TRBV11-2 to TRBJ2-5; TRBD2 matches 12 bases. CDR3 size: 15 residues. Germline values: CDR1 SGHAT, CDR2 FQNNGV. Losses at the gene ends were 4 bases for V and 1 base for J; bases not matched to a gene: 1. The DNA for the CDR3 is TGTGCCAGCAGCTGGACTAGCGGGGCCCAAGAGACCCAGTACTTC. Protein product: CASSWTSGAQETQYF.

The J gene is TRBJ1-1, the V gene TRBV13, with 8 bases aligning to TRBD1. The trim removed 5 bases at V and 3 bases at J, leaving 8 bases unmatched. CDR1 and CDR2 from the germline V gene are PRHDT and FYEKMQ (reference sequence). The CDR3 runs to 15 residues. The CDR3 DNA follows: TGTGCCAGCAGCACCTCGCAGGGGGCGGACACTGAAGCTTTCTTT. As protein: CASSTSQGADTEAFF.

This chain links TRBV28 with TRBJ2-3, with 10 positions matching TRBD2. This CDR3 is 15 amino acids long. The V gene's germline CDR1 is MDHEN and CDR2 SYDVKM. V shed 3 bases and J 6 bases; nucleotides not matched to a gene: 6. CDR3 residues: CASSFPSGGADTQYF. CDR3 nucleotides: TGTGCCAGCAGTTTCCCTAGCGGGGGAGCGGATACGCAGTATTTT.

This clone was detected only a few times. J is TRBJ2-7 and V is TRBV6-5; tentatively, D is TRBD2 (5 bases). CDR1 is MNHEY, CDR2 SVGAGI, per germline. This CDR3 region has 14 residues. V dropped 5 bases and J dropped 0 bases, with 11 bases sitting between them. CDR3 protein: CASSQDWGSYEQYF. CDR3 DNA sequence: TGTGCCAGCAGTCAGGACTGGGGCTCCTACGAGCAGTACTTC.

This chain joins TRBV28 and TRBJ1-4, with 7 bases matching TRBD1. The CDR3 totals 16 residues. The germline V gene encodes CDR1 MDHEN and CDR2 SYDVKM. Trimming removed 0 bases from V and 0 bases from J; junction bases left unmatched: 1. In nucleotides, the CDR3 is TGTGCCAGCAGTTTATGGGGGACAGCAACTAATGAAAAACTGTTTTTT. Protein sequence: CASSLWGTATNEKLFF.

The chain joins TRBV6-5 to TRBJ2-7, with D perhaps TRBD1 (6 bases). The CDR3 loop spans 14 amino acids. The V end was cut by 5 bases, the J end by 6 bases, with 17 bases between. Germline loops: CDR1 MNHEY, CDR2 SVGAGI. The CDR3 DNA sequence: TGTGCCAGCAGTCGAGAGGGGGAGCTATCCGAGCAGTACTTC. This sequence encodes CASSREGELSEQYF.

V gene TRBV27 combines with J gene TRBJ1-6; 7 positions agree with TRBD1. The germline V gene encodes CDR1 MNHEY and CDR2 SMNVEV (reference sequence). Germline trimming cut 6 bases from V and 6 bases from J; bases unmatched to any gene: 5. CDR3 size: 14 residues. The CDR3 DNA is TGTGCCAGCAGGACCGACAGGGTTAATTCACCCCTCCACTTT. It yields the protein CASRTDRVNSPLHF.

This chain connects TRBV24-1 to TRBJ2-5; possibly TRBD1 for D (6 bases). The CDR3 has 15 residues. Germline V gene sequence: CDR1 KGHDR, CDR2 SFDVKD. The germline V and J ends were trimmed by 4 bases and 5 bases, with 16 bases remaining between them. The CDR3, as DNA: TGTGCCACCAGTGACCCCAGACAGGTAATCGAGACCCAGTACTTC. As protein: CATSDPRQVIETQYF.

This chain connects TRBV7-9 to TRBJ2-7; 8 nucleotides match TRBD1. Trimming removed 4 bases from V and 3 bases from J; junction bases left unmatched: 5. CDR1 and CDR2 (germline): SEHNR, FQNEAQ (reference sequence). This CDR3 comprises 14 residues. The CDR3 region has the DNA TGTGCCAGCAGCTCGGACAGGGTGAACTACGAGCAGTACTTC. Its protein is CASSSDRVNYEQYF. The whole variable domain, remainder taken from reference TRBV7-9 and TRBJ2-7, is DTGVSQNPRHKITKRGQNVTFRCDPISEHNRLYWYRQTLGQGPEFLTYFQNEAQLEKSRLLSDRFSAERPKGSFSTLEIQRTEQGDSAMYLCASSSDRVNYEQYFGPGTRLTVT.

The CDR3 nucleotides read TGTGCCACTTCGGACATCTCCTACGAGCAGTACTTC. Translation gives CATSDISYEQYF. The V gene is TRBV6-6, the J gene TRBJ2-7; the D gene is possibly TRBD1 (5 bases). Germline V gives CDR1 MNHNY, CDR2 SVGAGI (reference sequence). Trimming cost V 10 bases and J 0 bases, with 10 bases left between them. This CDR3 is built from 12 residues.

The J gene is TRBJ1-1, the V gene TRBV7-9; D not resolved. The CDR3 consists of 12 residues. Looked up from germline, CDR1 is SEHNR and CDR2 is FQNEAQ (reference sequence). V shed 8 bases and J shed 0 bases, with 7 bases lying between them. The CDR3 region is CASGQMNTEAFF. The DNA for the CDR3 is TGTGCCAGCGGCCAAATGAACACTGAAGCTTTCTTT.

V and J are TRBV9 and TRBJ1-2; 10 bases are shared with TRBD1. Looked up from germline, CDR1 is SGDLS and CDR2 is YYNGEE. After removal of 3 bases from V and 5 bases from J, the junction contained 13 bases not matched to a gene. This CDR3 region has 17 residues. CDR3 region: CASSGGTGALGRYGYTF. Written as DNA, the CDR3 is TGTGCCAGCAGCGGAGGGACAGGGGCCCTGGGCCGTTATGGCTACACCTTC. The whole variable domain, filled in from reference TRBV9 and TRBJ1-2, reads DSGVTQTPKHLITATGQRVTLRCSPRSGDLSVYWYQQSLDQGLQFLIQYYNGEERAKGNILERFSAQQFPDLHSELNLSSLELGDSALYFCASSGGTGALGRYGYTFGSGTRLTVV.

The gene calls are TRBV2 and TRBJ1-4; D not certain. The length of the CDR3 is 14 residues. The germline gives CDR1 SNHLY, CDR2 FYNNEI. The ends were cut back, 6 bases at V and 3 bases at J, with 11 bases in the middle. CDR3 DNA: TGTGCCAGCAGAGCGGACGGGCCTAATGAAAAACTGTTTTTT. Translating gives CASRADGPNEKLFF. Full variable domain (missing parts from reference TRBV2 and TRBJ1-4): EPEVTQTPSHQVTQMGQEVILRCVPISNHLYFYWYRQILGQKVEFLVSFYNNEISEKSEIFDDQFSVERPDGSNFTLKIRSTKLEDSAMYFCASRADGPNEKLFFGSGTQLSVL.

The rearrangement joins TRBV23-1 to TRBJ1-5; TRBD1 matches at 7 bases. TRBV23-1 qualifies as an ORF whose function is uncertain. J gave up 1 base and V 3 bases, and 6 bases lay outside the gene matches. The CDR3 has 16 amino acids. CDR3 in amino acids: CASSQQRQGSNQPQHF. The CDR3 nucleotides read TGCGCCAGCAGTCAGCAAAGACAGGGAAGCAATCAGCCCCAGCATTTT.

The chain combines TRBV19 with TRBJ2-5, with D perhaps TRBD2 (6 bases). CDR3 length: 14 amino acids. CDR1 and CDR2 from the germline V gene are LNHDA and SQIVND (reference sequence). V shed 1 base and J shed 7 bases, with 13 bases lying between them. The CDR3 nucleotides are TGTGCCAGTAGTATAGGGCAGCCCGGGGGGACCCAGTACTTC. Protein product: CASSIGQPGGTQYF.

The rearrangement uses TRBV10-3 and TRBJ2-7; D is unclear. The CDR3 has 11 residues. CDR1 and CDR2 from the germline V gene are ENHRY and SYGVKD. V was trimmed by 3 bases and J by 2 bases, leaving 2 bases between them. As DNA, the CDR3 is TGTGCCATCAGTGACACCTACGAGCAGTACTTC. The encoded protein is CAISDTYEQYF.

For the CDR3, the DNA is TGTGCCAGCAGCGTAGAACCGATACAAAGAAGCTCTGGAAACACCATATATTTT. Its translation is CASSVEPIQRSSGNTIYF. V usage is TRBV9 and J usage is TRBJ1-3; D gene unclear. Germline V gene data show CDR1 as SGDLS and CDR2 as YYNGEE. V dropped 0 bases and J dropped 0 bases, with 16 bases sitting between them. There are 18 residues in the CDR3.

V gene TRBV30 combines with J gene TRBJ1-4; D is possibly TRBD1 (5 bases). This CDR3 comprises 14 residues. The germline gives CDR1 GTSNPN, CDR2 SVGIG (reference sequence). Trimming took 0 bases from V and 5 from J, leaving 10 bases between them. CDR3 sequence reads: CAWSVKGRNEKLFF. The DNA for the CDR3 is TGTGCCTGGAGTGTCAAGGGGCGAAATGAAAAACTGTTTTTT.

The chain uses TRBV28 and TRBJ1-3; 9 nucleotides align to TRBD1. Losses at the gene ends were 6 bases for V and 1 base for J; bases not matched to a gene: 4. The CDR3 has 15 amino acids. The germline V gene encodes CDR1 MDHEN and CDR2 SYDVKM. The CDR3 is CASRVQGASGNTIYF. Written as DNA, the CDR3 is TGTGCCAGCAGGGTACAGGGGGCGTCTGGAAACACCATATATTTT.

The chain is built from TRBV13 and TRBJ1-3; TRBD1 aligns across 9 bases. Per germline, CDR1 PRHDT and CDR2 FYEKMQ (reference sequence). CDR3 length: 15 residues. After removal of 6 bases from V and 2 bases from J, the junction contained 5 bases not matched to a gene. Here the CDR3 DNA reads TGTGCCAGCAGGCAACAGGGGGCGGCTGGAAACACCATATATTTT. It specifies CASRQQGAAGNTIYF. Filled out from reference TRBV13 and TRBJ1-3, the complete variable domain reads AAGVIQSPRHLIKEKRETATLKCYPIPRHDTVYWYQQGPGQDPQFLISFYEKMQSDKGSIPDRFSAQQFSDYHSELNMSSLELGDSALYFCASRQQGAAGNTIYFGEGSWLTVV.

The chain links TRBV27 to TRBJ1-1, with 7 bases that match TRBD1. The germline V gene encodes CDR1 MNHEY and CDR2 SMNVEV (reference sequence). The CDR3 contains 14 residues. The trim removed 0 bases at V and 9 bases at J, leaving 7 bases unmatched. The chain's CDR3 is CASSLSSQGQKAFF. CDR3 nucleotide sequence: TGTGCCAGCAGTTTATCGAGTCAGGGACAGAAAGCTTTCTTT.

This sequence joins TRBV7-9 and TRBJ1-3; the match to TRBD1 covers 7 bases. Looked up from germline, CDR1 is SEHNR and CDR2 is FQNEAQ (reference sequence). The junction had 2 bases not matched to a gene; V was cut back by 3 bases and J by 0 bases. This CDR3 comprises 15 residues. The CDR3 protein is CASSFRQGSGNTIYF. CDR3 nucleotides: TGTGCCAGCAGCTTTCGACAGGGCTCTGGAAACACCATATATTTT.

In this sample, this clone turned up once. The chain carries TRBV7-3 and TRBJ2-1; TRBD2 matches 7 bases. The CDR3 contains 16 residues. In germline, CDR1 is SGHTA, CDR2 FQGTGA. The V segment lost 5 bases and the J segment 5 bases; nucleotides outside the gene matches: 12. CDR3 loop: CASSPDSGLNNNEQFF. CDR3 bases: TGTGCCAGCAGCCCCGATTCGGGACTAAATAACAATGAGCAGTTCTTC.